A single sample is the source of the 16 T cell receptor beta chains below, sequenced in a study of tumor and adjacent non-tumor tissue in lung cancer listed by TCRdb under 2018. The library was built by means of multiplex PCR. The sequencer listed for this sample is Illumina HiSeq 2500. TCRbeta libraries were constructed through three rounds of nested PCR with primers (Table S4) according to protocols adapted from ARM-PCR. TCRdb took the public reads, trimmed them with fastp at Q25, ran MiXCR for clone calling and kept in-frame beta chains. For every CDR3 protein sequence, its rows merge into one entry that carries the most common genes and DNA. The sample includes over 130,000 distinct CDR3 sequences, with roughly 70% observed a single time. The ten largest clones add up to roughly 20% of the sample. Bulk unsorted tissue served as the source for RNA extraction, and RNA quality was assessed using a NanoDrop ND-1000 and an Agilent 2100.

Source material: lung tumor tissue. These receptors all come from a man between 60 and 75 years old with small cell lung cancer.

This chain uses TRBV28 with TRBJ2-3, with D possibly matching TRBD2 (7 bases). Trimming stripped 10 bases from V and 0 bases from J, with 17 bases between. In germline, CDR1 is MDHEN, CDR2 SYDVKM. CDR3 size: 15 residues. The CDR3 DNA sequence: TGTGCCACCAGCCTCGGGGGGCAAAGCACAGATACGCAGTATTTT. The encoded protein is CATSLGGQSTDTQYF.

The V call is TRBV20-1, the J call TRBJ2-3; D ambiguous. The CDR3 runs to 15 residues. V lost 6 bases, J lost 2 bases, and 18 bases lay in between. In germline, CDR1 is DFQATT, CDR2 SNEGSKA (reference sequence). The DNA of the CDR3 is TGCAGTGCCGAGCCTAGGGCGAGTAACACAGATACGCAGTATTTT. Amino acid sequence: CSAEPRASNTDTQYF.

Comment on this clonotype: One end of the junction fails to match germline, which may point to a read error. The genes are TRBV29-1 and TRBJ2-1; TRBD2 might be the D (6 bases). Germline V gene data show CDR1 as SQVTM and CDR2 as ANQGSEA. The CDR3 runs 14 residues. CDR3 sequence: CTVAIGGEYDEQFF. The CDR3 DNA follows: TGCACCGTTGCTATCGGGGGAGAGTACGATGAGCAGTTCTTC.

Remarks on this clonotype: The CDR3 end shows no conserved phenylalanine or tryptophan, and so a read error is likely. V is TRBV6-1 and J is TRBJ2-1; D not certain. Trimming took off 10 bases at V and 0 bases at J, with 10 bases between the two ends. Germline CDR1 MNHNS, CDR2 SASEGT. CDR3 length: 13 residues. CDR3 residues: CATQQNSYNEQFL. The CDR3 coding sequence is TGTGCCACCCAACAGAACTCCTACAATGAGCAGTTCTTA.

Remarks on this clonotype: As the CDR3 is not closed by the conserved phenylalanine or tryptophan, this likely results from a read error. This rearrangement joins TRBV11-3 to TRBJ2-7; D may correspond to TRBD1 or TRBD2 (5 bases each). Per germline, CDR1 SGHNT and CDR2 YENEEA. This CDR3 comprises 14 residues. Here the CDR3 reads CASSSRIRDYEQYL. The CDR3, as DNA: TGCGCTAGCAGCTCTCGTATCAGGGATTACGAGCAGTACCTC.

This clonotype was seen many times. The chain carries TRBV10-3 and TRBJ2-7, with D perhaps TRBD1 or TRBD2 (7 bases each). Looked up from germline, CDR1 is ENHRY and CDR2 is SYGVKD. The CDR3 loop spans 13 amino acids. Trimming cost V 3 bases and J 7 bases, with 13 bases left between them. CDR3 sequence reads: CAISDSRGGEQYV. DNA of the CDR3: TGTGCCATCAGTGACAGCAGGGGGGGTGAGCAGTACGTC.

As for this clonotype: The junction shows a germline mismatch at one end, possibly a read error. The chain carries TRBV12-3 or TRBV12-4 and TRBJ2-3, with 12 nucleotides matching TRBD2. This CDR3 is built from 16 residues. The DNA for the CDR3 is TGTGCCAGCAGTCAACTGACTAGCGGGAGCACAGATATGCAGAATTTT. Translating gives CASSQLTSGSTDMQNF.

This clonotype was observed many times. V usage is TRBV10-3 and J usage is TRBJ2-1; D uncertain. Trimming stripped 4 bases from V and 5 bases from J, with 6 bases between. The CDR3 is 12 amino acids. Germline CDR1 is ENHRY and CDR2 is SYGVKD. The CDR3 bases are TGTGCCATCAGTGGGGATCACAATGAGCAGTTCTTC. Protein product: CAISGDHNEQFF.

This clonotype was found many times. The chain combines TRBV5-1 with TRBJ2-3; 10 bases map to TRBD2. In germline, CDR1 is SGHRS, CDR2 YFSETQ. This CDR3 has 16 residues. V shed 0 bases and J 4 bases; nucleotides not matched to a gene: 5. CDR3 sequence (DNA): TGCGCCAGCAGCTTGGTGGCTAGCGGGAGTTCAGATACGCAGTATTTT. Its translation is CASSLVASGSSDTQYF.

As to this clonotype: One end of the junction is discordant with germline, which a read error may explain. For the CDR3, the DNA is TGTGGCATCAGCAGAAACGGGAGAGAAGAGACCCAGTACTTC. Encoded protein: CGISRNGREETQYF. The chain joins TRBV10-3 to TRBJ2-5; D might be TRBD2 (6 bases). Germline CDR1 ENHRY, CDR2 SYGVKD. This CDR3 has 14 amino acids.

As to this clonotype: Since the CDR3 does not end with the conserved phenylalanine or tryptophan, this likely comes from a read error. This sequence joins TRBV24-1 and TRBJ2-7; D may be TRBD1 (6 bases). This CDR3 comprises 13 residues. Germline-derived CDR1 and CDR2 are KGHDR and SFDVKD. The chain's CDR3 is CATSDTGLYEQYL. DNA of the CDR3: TGTGCTACCAGTGATACAGGGTTGTACGAGCAGTACCTC.

At least ten counts were recorded for this clonotype. CDR3 nucleotides: TGCAGCGTCGAAAGGGGTTTCGACACTGAAGCTTTCTTT. Amino acids: CSVERGFDTEAFF. The chain employs TRBV29-1 and TRBJ1-1, with a weak D call TRBD1 (5 bases). Germline values: CDR1 SQVTM, CDR2 ANQGSEA. With 6 bases removed from V and 3 bases from J, the gap between germline ends came to 14 bases. The CDR3 is 13 amino acids.

Comments on this clonotype: A read error may be the cause here, since a much bigger clone is one base away. The rearrangement links TRBV5-4 to TRBJ2-3, with D hard to call. The CDR3 has 12 amino acids. Germline assignment: CDR1 SGHNT and CDR2 YYREEE (reference sequence). CDR3 region: CVSSFDGYTQYF. The DNA for the CDR3 is TGTGTCAGCAGCTTCGACGGTTATACGCAGTATTTT.

About this clonotype: Since no conserved phenylalanine or tryptophan closes the CDR3, a read error is the likely cause. The chain is built from TRBV11-2 and TRBJ2-1; D perhaps matches TRBD2 (5 bases). Germline V CDR1 and CDR2: SGHAT, FQNNGV. This CDR3 spans 13 amino acids. The CDR3, as DNA: TGTGCCGGCAGCCAAGGACTGTACAATGAGCAGTTCTTA. Its translation is CAGSQGLYNEQFL.

In its sample, this clonotype was seen a few times. A much larger clone differs by one base, so this may be a read error. The gene calls are TRBV12-3 or TRBV12-4 and TRBJ2-4; D gene uncertain. This CDR3 spans 14 amino acids. V was shortened by 3 bases and J by 1 base, with 7 bases between the two germline ends. For the CDR3, the DNA is TGTGCCAGCAGTTTCGGGTGGGCCAAAAACATTCAGTACTTC. Its translation: CASSFGWAKNIQYF.

The chain employs TRBV20-1 and TRBJ2-1; TRBD2 matches at 11 bases. J gave up 9 bases and V 7 bases, and 17 bases lay outside the gene matches. The CDR3 length is 16 residues. Per the germline V gene, CDR1 is DFQATT and CDR2 is SNEGSKA (reference sequence). The CDR3: CSVARMGISGRGEQFF. The CDR3 DNA sequence: TGCAGTGTTGCACGGATGGGGATTAGCGGGAGGGGTGAGCAGTTCTTC.